A single T cell receptor beta chain is shown here with its context. The antigen is unknown. Researchers took RNA transcripts and amplified the TCR beta CDR3 regions from them. The HTBI primer set was used in a first-round RT-PCR of the TCR CDR3. In TCRdb, the multiplex PCR reads were re-called with MiXCR into one record per CDR3 protein. The table lists more than 500,000 distinct CDR3 sequences, 15% to 20% of them singletons. This specimen belongs to a study of T cells in Graves' hyperthyroidism and ophthalmopathy. The study, taken as a whole, reports: Ophthalmopathy got predicted by the model a median about 6.7 months before its onset.

Sample: blood. The receptor was isolated from a woman aged 30 to 39 with Graves' hyperthyroidism.

Written as DNA, the CDR3 is TGCGCCAGCAGCTCCGGACAGGGGGCAATAACCGGGGAGCTGTTTTTT. As protein: CASSSGQGAITGELFF. The chain employs TRBV5-1 and TRBJ2-2; 11 nucleotides align to TRBD1. The V gene end was trimmed by 3 bases and the J gene end by 5 bases; junction bases not matched to a gene: 6. The CDR3 loop spans 16 amino acids. The germline gives CDR1 SGHRS, CDR2 YFSETQ.